The rows below give T cell receptor beta chains drawn from one sample of a study of blood T cell repertoires in COVID-19. Measured with immunoSEQ multiplex PCR; TCRdb has only the in-frame clones, and not every one. This sample yields approximately 36,000 clones, of which approximately 86% are seen a single time; 4.5% to 5.5% belongs to the top ten. Sequenced sample: peripheral blood. Source of these receptors: a middle-aged man with active COVID-19. The CDR3 runs from the conserved cysteine through the conserved F or W. A D gene is named only where the DNA matches it firmly. The size field is filled for only some rows; it gives once, few, many or a size class.

>.|.|TRBJ2-6|TRBV7-2
CASALGGANVLTF
TGTGCCAGTGCCCTCGGGGGGGCCAACGTCCTGACTTTC
>.|TRBD1|TRBJ2-7|TRBV18
CASSRTGKYEQYF
TGTGCCAGCTCAAGGACAGGGAAATACGAGCAGTACTTC
>few|.|TRBJ1-2|TRBV7-9
CASSPPPGDGYTF
TGTGCCAGCAGCCCCCCTCCCGGGGATGGCTACACCTTC
>.|.|TRBJ2-3|TRBV5-1
CASSLPQGSDTQYF
TGCGCCAGCAGCTTGCCGCAGGGCTCAGATACGCAGTATTTT
>medium-sized|.|TRBJ1-6|TRBV5-8
CASSLGANSPLHF
TGTGCCAGCAGCTTGGGGGCCAATTCACCCCTCCACTTT
>.|TRBD1|TRBJ2-7|TRBV13
CASSRGQGMVEQYF
TGTGCCAGCAGCCGAGGACAGGGGATGGTCGAGCAGTACTTC
>.|.|TRBJ1-2|TRBV6-5
CASSYSQLPTYGYTF
TGTGCCAGCAGTTACTCACAGTTACCTACCTATGGCTACACCTTC
>few|TRBD2|TRBJ2-5|TRBV5-1
CASRPGLAGETQYF
TGCGCCAGCAGACCCGGACTAGCGGGGGAGACCCAGTACTTC
>few|.|TRBJ1-1|TRBV19
CASILPGGGTEAFF
TGTGCCAGTATCCTCCCGGGAGGAGGGACTGAAGCTTTCTTT
>.|TRBD1|TRBJ2-5|TRBV5-6
CASSPGQGRGAQYF
TGTGCCAGCAGTCCCGGACAGGGCCGAGGGGCCCAGTACTTC
>.|.|TRBJ2-7|TRBV6-6
CASSSFRGAYEQYF
TGTGCCAGCAGTTCGTTCAGGGGAGCCTACGAGCAGTACTTC
>medium-sized|TRBD2|TRBJ2-7|TRBV25-1
CASSGRAGGPYEQYF
TGTGCCAGCAGTGGACGAGCGGGGGGGCCCTACGAGCAGTACTTC
>.|.|TRBJ1-2|TRBV5-1
CASSTGTGFGYTF
TGCGCCAGCAGCACGGGCACAGGTTTCGGCTACACCTTC
>.|TRBD2|TRBJ2-3|TRBV19
CASSFGGGPTDTQYF
TGTGCCAGTAGTTTCGGGGGGGGGCCGACAGATACGCAGTATTTT
>.|TRBD1|TRBJ1-2|TRBV5-1
CASSGQGAAGYTF
TGCGCCAGCAGCGGACAGGGGGCAGCTGGCTACACCTTC
>.|TRBD1|TRBJ2-2|TRBV24-1
CATSDRGGAEAGELFF
TGTGCCACCAGTGATAGAGGGGGCGCAGAGGCCGGGGAGCTGTTTTTT
>.|.|TRBJ2-7|TRBV19
CASSREGVSYEQYF
TGTGCCAGTAGTCGAGAGGGAGTGTCCTACGAGCAGTACTTC
>.|TRBD2|TRBJ2-7|TRBV28
CASSLIGGKSYEQYF
TGTGCCAGCAGTTTGATCGGGGGGAAGAGCTACGAGCAGTACTTC
>.|.|TRBJ1-1|TRBV3-1/TRBV3-2
CASSPRGQNTEAFF
TGTGCCAGCAGCCCCAGGGGACAGAACACTGAAGCTTTCTTT
>.|.|TRBJ2-7|TRBV5-4
CASSSDISSYEQYF
TGTGCCAGCAGCTCGGACATCAGCTCCTACGAGCAGTACTTC
>.|.|TRBJ1-1|TRBV29-1
CSVDKTGVNTEAFF
TGCAGCGTTGATAAGACAGGAGTGAACACTGAAGCTTTCTTT
>.|.|TRBJ2-7|TRBV19
CASKAGGPHEQYF
TGTGCCAGTAAAGCCGGGGGGCCCCACGAGCAGTACTTC
>.|TRBD1|TRBJ1-1|TRBV6-2/TRBV6-3
CASSYAPGQQNTEAFF
TGTGCCAGCAGTTACGCGCCGGGACAGCAGAACACTGAAGCTTTCTTT
>.|.|TRBJ2-7|TRBV4-3
CASSQDGAVGGSPYEQYF
TGCGCTAGCAGCCAAGATGGGGCAGTGGGGGGTTCCCCCTACGAGCAGTACTTC
>.|.|TRBJ1-1|TRBV18
CASSPPTQGGGRTEAFF
TGTGCCAGCTCACCACCGACCCAAGGGGGGGGAAGGACTGAAGCTTTCTTT
>.|.|TRBJ2-5|TRBV4-3
CASSQGQGGETQYF
TGCGCCAGCAGCCAAGGACAGGGAGGCGAGACCCAGTACTTC
>.|TRBD2|TRBJ2-5|TRBV7-2
CASSLPAGGPQTQYF
TGTGCCAGCAGCTTACCAGCGGGGGGGCCACAGACCCAGTACTTC
>.|.|TRBJ2-3|TRBV4-3
CASSPEASKRDTQYF
TGCGCCAGCAGCCCTGAGGCTTCCAAACGGGATACGCAGTATTTT
>.|.|TRBJ2-5|TRBV7-2
CASSLGSAQETQYF
TGTGCCAGCAGCTTAGGTAGCGCGCAAGAGACCCAGTACTTC
>.|.|TRBJ1-2|TRBV5-4
CASSSPGGGYTF
TGTGCCAGCAGCTCCCCGGGTGGGGGCTACACCTTC
>.|TRBD2|TRBJ2-7|TRBV9
CASSVGIAGTSEQYF
TGTGCCAGCAGCGTAGGGATAGCGGGGACCTCCGAGCAGTACTTC
>.|.|TRBJ2-7|TRBV11-2
CASSLGRSYEQYF
TGTGCCAGCAGCTTAGGGCGGTCCTACGAGCAGTACTTC
>few|.|TRBJ2-2|TRBV15
CATSRDSPAGELFF
TGTGCCACCAGCAGAGATTCCCCTGCCGGGGAGCTGTTTTTT
>.|.|TRBJ2-5|TRBV5-4
CASSLSLNFLETQYF
TGTGCCAGCAGCCTGTCCCTTAACTTCTTGGAGACCCAGTACTTC
>.|TRBD1|TRBJ2-5|TRBV7-8
CASSLIQGQETQYF
TGTGCCAGCAGCTTAATACAGGGGCAAGAGACCCAGTACTTC
>.|.|TRBJ1-5|TRBV4-1
CASSGEGGHQPQHF
TGCGCCAGCAGCGGGGAGGGTGGGCATCAGCCCCAGCATTTT
>.|.|TRBJ2-3|TRBV10-3
CATGGKRDTQYF
TGTGCCACCGGCGGAAAACGGGATACGCAGTATTTT
>few|.|TRBJ2-7|TRBV5-6
CASSLIAGGSGEQYF
TGTGCCAGCAGCTTGATAGCAGGGGGGTCCGGCGAGCAGTACTTC
>.|.|TRBJ2-6|TRBV2
CALAGDMVSGANVLTF
TGTGCCCTAGCAGGGGACATGGTCTCTGGGGCCAACGTCCTGACTTTC
>.|.|TRBJ1-1|TRBV7-2
CASSAVGNTEAFF
TGTGCCAGCAGCGCCGTCGGGAACACTGAAGCTTTCTTT
>.|TRBD2|TRBJ2-7|TRBV9
CASSVGFGGAYEQYF
TGTGCCAGCAGCGTAGGGTTCGGGGGGGCCTACGAGCAGTACTTC
>.|TRBD2|TRBJ2-5|TRBV28
CASSKPLAGQETQYF
TGTGCCAGCAGCAAGCCACTAGCGGGCCAAGAGACCCAGTACTTC
>.|.|TRBJ1-1|TRBV5-1
CASRLTPWGVSTEAFF
TGCGCCAGCAGATTGACACCCTGGGGGGTCAGCACTGAAGCTTTCTTT
>once|.|TRBJ1-2|TRBV4-1
CASSQDMRVTYGYTF
TGCGCCAGCAGCCAAGATATGAGAGTTACCTATGGCTACACCTTC
>.|TRBD1|TRBJ2-3|TRBV7-8
CASSLRGLSGTDTQYF
TGTGCCAGCAGCTTGAGGGGGCTGAGTGGCACAGATACGCAGTATTTT
>.|.|TRBJ2-1|TRBV5-6
CASSLGGPYNEQFF
TGTGCCAGCAGCTTGGGGGGCCCCTACAATGAGCAGTTCTTC
>.|TRBD1|TRBJ1-4|TRBV6-5
CASSWDRENEKLFF
TGTGCCAGCAGTTGGGACAGGGAGAATGAAAAACTGTTTTTT
>.|TRBD1|TRBJ1-3|TRBV5-1
CASSLDQGASGNTIYF
TGCGCCAGCAGCTTGGACCAGGGGGCTTCTGGAAACACCATATATTTT
>.|.|TRBJ2-5|TRBV5-1
CASSTQTGRYQETQYF
TGCGCCAGCAGCACTCAGACAGGACGATATCAAGAGACCCAGTACTTC
>.|.|TRBJ2-3|TRBV21-1
CASSKEKGWGGTDTQYF
TGTGCCAGCAGCAAAGAAAAAGGCTGGGGCGGCACAGATACGCAGTATTTT
>once|TRBD2|TRBJ2-3|TRBV6-5
CASSLRTSGDTQYF
TGTGCCAGCAGTCTTCGGACTAGCGGAGATACGCAGTATTTT
>few|.|TRBJ1-2|TRBV6-5
CASSRDNSNYGYTF
TGTGCCAGCAGCCGGGACAACAGTAACTATGGCTACACCTTC
>.|.|TRBJ2-5|TRBV5-6
CASSLGAGSETQYF
TGTGCCAGCAGCTTGGGGGCGGGGTCAGAGACCCAGTACTTC
>.|.|TRBJ2-2|TRBV2
CASHVEVTGELFF
TGTGCCAGCCACGTGGAGGTCACCGGGGAGCTGTTTTTT
>.|TRBD1|TRBJ1-4|TRBV5-8
CASSLDRGGRKLFF
TGTGCCAGCAGCTTGGACAGGGGGGGAAGAAAACTGTTTTTT
>once|.|TRBJ2-5|TRBV6-6
CASSWREETQYF
TGTGCCAGCAGTTGGAGGGAAGAGACCCAGTACTTC
>once|.|TRBJ2-7|TRBV27
CASSPDWRSSYEQYF
TGTGCCAGCAGTCCGGATTGGAGGAGCTCCTACGAGCAGTACTTC
>.|TRBD1|TRBJ1-2|TRBV12-3/TRBV12-4
CASNTDRVRGYTF
TGTGCCAGCAACACCGACAGGGTTCGTGGCTACACCTTC
>few|TRBD1|TRBJ1-1|TRBV5-1
CASSYTPGTGHGEAFF
TGCGCCAGCAGCTACACACCGGGGACAGGTCATGGTGAAGCTTTCTTT